These 9 T cell receptor beta chains were all obtained from the same sample, sequenced in a study of cytomegalovirus exposure and HLA in healthy donors listed by TCRdb under 2017. Library prep was done by the immunoSEQ multiplex PCR assay. For the multiplex PCR, a mixture combining 60 forward primers for TCR Vbeta segments and 13 reverse primers for TCR Jbeta segments was used. TCRdb retrieved this table from immuneACCESS and kept in-frame rearrangements only. Not all clones are present; in checked studies, unresolved V genes account for under half, and no reason is known for the remainder. This sample comprises approximately 110,000 clones, roughly four fifths of them detected only once. The leading ten clones occupy 1.9% of the sample. Specimen: PBMCs. These receptors came from a man over 45 in good health and CMV-seronegative.

Only a few counts were recorded for this clone. The rearrangement joins TRBV9 to TRBJ2-5; no clear D gene. The CDR3 contains 15 residues. V was pared by 0 bases and J by 1 base, with 10 bases between. The germline CDR1 and CDR2 sequences are SGDLS and YYNGEE. For the CDR3, the DNA is TGTGCCAGCAGCGTAGGTAGTAGCCCCCAAGAGACCCAGTACTTC. This encodes CASSVGSSPQETQYF.

The V and J genes are TRBV10-3 and TRBJ1-5, with TRBD1 as a possible D gene (5 bases). Germline-derived CDR1 and CDR2 are ENHRY and SYGVKD. This CDR3 comprises 15 residues. Trimming shortened V by 0 bases and J by 4 bases, and 10 bases separated the two germline ends. This chain's CDR3 is CAISESVTENQPQHF. The CDR3 DNA is TGTGCCATCAGTGAGTCGGTGACAGAGAATCAGCCCCAGCATTTT.

The gene calls are TRBV9 and TRBJ1-2; no firm D call. V was shortened by 4 bases and J by 7 bases, with 20 bases between the two germline ends. Germline CDR1 and CDR2: SGDLS and YYNGEE. The CDR3 extends over 15 amino acids. CDR3 region: CASSPGNQGSGGYTF. In DNA form, the CDR3 reads TGTGCCAGCAGCCCGGGAAATCAAGGGTCGGGTGGCTACACCTTC.

The chain recombines TRBV6-1 with TRBJ2-7, with TRBD1 matching 10 bases. CDR3 length equals 13 residues. CDR1 and CDR2 from the germline V gene are MNHNS and SASEGT. The CDR3 region is CASSELASGTGEV. The CDR3 DNA sequence: TGTGCCAGCAGTGAATTGGCTTCCGGGACAGGGGAGGTC.

In nucleotides, the CDR3 is TGTGCCAGCAGCCCCGGACTAGCGGTACAGTACTTC. It encodes CASSPGLAVQYF. The V call is TRBV5-6, the J call TRBJ2-7; TRBD2 matches 10 bases. CDR3 length equals 12 residues. Losses at the gene ends were 4 bases for V and 10 bases for J; bases not matched to a gene: 5. Germline lookup yields CDR1 SGHDT and CDR2 YYEEEE.

The chain recombines TRBV6-5 with TRBJ2-7, with TRBD1 matching 8 bases. The germline CDR1 and CDR2 sequences are MNHEY and SVGAGI. This CDR3 is 14 amino acids long. The ends lost 6 bases at V and 6 bases at J; junction bases unmatched: 10. Here the CDR3 reads CASSGILQGGEQYF. The DNA of the CDR3 is TGTGCCAGCAGCGGAATATTACAGGGGGGCGAGCAGTACTTC.

V is TRBV5-1 and J is TRBJ2-1, with TRBD2 matching over 10 bases. This CDR3 has 17 amino acids. The germline V gene encodes CDR1 SGHRS and CDR2 YFSETQ. Losses at the gene ends were 7 bases for V and 7 bases for J; bases not matched to a gene: 17. The CDR3 sequence: CASHTEPPGLAFNEQFF. Written as DNA, the CDR3 is TGCGCCAGCCACACCGAACCCCCGGGACTAGCGTTTAATGAGCAGTTCTTC.

The chain has TRBV14 and TRBJ1-6, with 8 bases aligning to TRBD1. The V gene's germline CDR1 is SGHDN and CDR2 FVKESK. This CDR3 spans 15 amino acids. The ends lost 1 base at V and 5 bases at J; junction bases unmatched: 1. In nucleotides, the CDR3 is TGTGCCAGCAGCCAAGGACAGGGGAATAATTCACCCCTCCACTTT. It yields the protein CASSQGQGNNSPLHF.

This chain uses TRBV2 with TRBJ2-2, with TRBD1 matching 7 bases. CDR3 length: 14 amino acids. J lost 1 base, V lost 11 bases, and 7 bases had no gene match. Looked up from germline, CDR1 is SNHLY and CDR2 is FYNNEI. In nucleotides, the CDR3 is TGTGCCGGTGCCGGGACAGTGAACACCGGGGAGCTGTTTTTT. It is translated as CAGAGTVNTGELFF.